This T cell receptor (beta chain) derives from a study of T-cell memory formation after mild COVID-19. Across the study: Most TCR clusters belonged to a single donor.

Study-level points and caveats: Contracting CD4+ clones sat mainly in CM and EM; CD8+ in EMRA. CD4/CD8 balance characterized clones contracting day 15 to 85, and CD4+ skew characterized later expanders. Several responding clones turned up in pre-infection memory, indicating that cross-reactive memory may have taken part.

The CDR3 totals 17 residues. Germline trimming cut 3 bases from V and 0 bases from J; bases unmatched to any gene: 11. Germline CDR1 reads MNHEY; CDR2 reads SVGAGI. Each CDR3 protein gets one entry after TCRdb re-called the 5' RACE reads with MiXCR. In the table there are a few hundred thousand distinct CDR3 sequences, roughly 21% of which are singletons. This clonotype was recorded a few times. The antigen is not known. This sequence originates from an adult woman who had mild COVID-19 (a few samples of this study predate the infection). Cell type and time point are not known. The V and J genes are TRBV6-5 and TRBJ2-7; 7 bases align to TRBD2. The sequenced material came from PBMCs or a T cell subset sorted from them (not recorded which). DNA of the CDR3: TGTGCCAGCAGTTATAGAATAGCGGGCAGAGACTCCTACGAGCAGTACTTC. It encodes CASSYRIAGRDSYEQYF.